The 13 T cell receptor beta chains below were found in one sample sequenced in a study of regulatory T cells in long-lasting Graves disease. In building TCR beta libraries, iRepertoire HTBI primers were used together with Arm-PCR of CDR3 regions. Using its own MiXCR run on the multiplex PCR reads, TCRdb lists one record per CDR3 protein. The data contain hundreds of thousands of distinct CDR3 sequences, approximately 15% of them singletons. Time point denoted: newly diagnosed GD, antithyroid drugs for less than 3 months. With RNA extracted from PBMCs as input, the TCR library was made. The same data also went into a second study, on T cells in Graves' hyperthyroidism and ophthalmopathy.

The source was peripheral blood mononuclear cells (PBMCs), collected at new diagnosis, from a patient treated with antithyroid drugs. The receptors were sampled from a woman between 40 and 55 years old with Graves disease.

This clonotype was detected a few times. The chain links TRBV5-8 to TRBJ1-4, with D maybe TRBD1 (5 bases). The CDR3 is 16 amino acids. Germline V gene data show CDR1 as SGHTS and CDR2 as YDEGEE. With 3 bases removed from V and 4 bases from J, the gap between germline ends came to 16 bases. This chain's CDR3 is CASSSLTEDFNEKLFF. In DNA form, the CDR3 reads TGTGCCAGCAGCTCCCTGACAGAAGATTTTAATGAAAAACTGTTTTTT.

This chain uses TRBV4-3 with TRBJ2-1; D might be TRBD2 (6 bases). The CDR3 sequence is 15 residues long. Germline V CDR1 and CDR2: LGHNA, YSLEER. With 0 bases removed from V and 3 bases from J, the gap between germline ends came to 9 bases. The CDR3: CASSQEAGFYNEQFF. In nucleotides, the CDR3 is TGCGCCAGCAGCCAAGAGGCGGGATTCTACAATGAGCAGTTCTTC.

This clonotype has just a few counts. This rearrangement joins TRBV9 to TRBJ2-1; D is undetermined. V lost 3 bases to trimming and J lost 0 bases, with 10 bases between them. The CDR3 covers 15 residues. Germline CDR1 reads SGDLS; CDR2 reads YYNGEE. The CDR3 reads CASSADWASYNEQFF. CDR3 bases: TGTGCCAGCAGCGCGGATTGGGCCTCCTACAATGAGCAGTTCTTC.

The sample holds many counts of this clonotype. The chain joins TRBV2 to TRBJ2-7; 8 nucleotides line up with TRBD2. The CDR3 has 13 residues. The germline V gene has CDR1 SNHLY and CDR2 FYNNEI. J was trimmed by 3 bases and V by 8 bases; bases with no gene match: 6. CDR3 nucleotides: TGTGCCAGCCGTAGCGGGATAAACTACGAGCAGTACTTC. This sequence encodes CASRSGINYEQYF.

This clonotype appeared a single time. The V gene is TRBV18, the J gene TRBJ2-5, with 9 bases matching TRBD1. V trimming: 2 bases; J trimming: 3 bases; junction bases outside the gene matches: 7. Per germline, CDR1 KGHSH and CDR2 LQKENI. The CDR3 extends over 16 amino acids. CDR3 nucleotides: TGTGCCAGCTCACCATCGCCGGGACAGGGTAAAGAGACCCAGTACTTC. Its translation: CASSPSPGQGKETQYF.

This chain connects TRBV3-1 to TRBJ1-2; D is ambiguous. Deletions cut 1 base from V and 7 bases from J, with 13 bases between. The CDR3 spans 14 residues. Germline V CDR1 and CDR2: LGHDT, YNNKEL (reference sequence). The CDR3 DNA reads TGTGCCAGCAGCCAAGTTTCCGGGCCGGGTGGCTACACCTTC. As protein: CASSQVSGPGGYTF.

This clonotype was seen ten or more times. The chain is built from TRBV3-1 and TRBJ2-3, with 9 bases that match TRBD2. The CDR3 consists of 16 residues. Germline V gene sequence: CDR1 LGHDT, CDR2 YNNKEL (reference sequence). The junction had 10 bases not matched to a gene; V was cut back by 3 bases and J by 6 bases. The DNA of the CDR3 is TGTGCCAGCAGCCAGGAACCCTTAGCGGGAGCGGATACGCAGTATTTT. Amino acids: CASSQEPLAGADTQYF.

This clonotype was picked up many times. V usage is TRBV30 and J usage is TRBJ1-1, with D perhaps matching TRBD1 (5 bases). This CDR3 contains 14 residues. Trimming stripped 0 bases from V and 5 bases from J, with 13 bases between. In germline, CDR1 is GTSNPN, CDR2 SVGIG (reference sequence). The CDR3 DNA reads TGTGCCTGGAGTGTAGGAGGGGCAGGAACTGAAGCTTTCTTT. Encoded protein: CAWSVGGAGTEAFF.

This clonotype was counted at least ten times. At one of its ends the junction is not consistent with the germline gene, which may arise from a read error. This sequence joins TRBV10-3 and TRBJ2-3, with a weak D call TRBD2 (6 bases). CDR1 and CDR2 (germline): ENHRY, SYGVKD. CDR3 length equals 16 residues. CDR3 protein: CAISESFGRRTDTQYF. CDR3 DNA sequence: TGTGCCATCAGTGAGTCTTTCGGGAGACGCACAGATACACAGTATTTT.

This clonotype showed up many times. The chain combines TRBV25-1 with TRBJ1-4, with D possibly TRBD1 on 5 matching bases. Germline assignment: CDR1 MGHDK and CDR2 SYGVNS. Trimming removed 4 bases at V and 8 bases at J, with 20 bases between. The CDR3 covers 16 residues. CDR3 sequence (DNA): TGTGCCAGCAGTGGATACTTGGCGGCAGGGAGCGAAAAACTGTTTTTT. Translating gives CASSGYLAAGSEKLFF.

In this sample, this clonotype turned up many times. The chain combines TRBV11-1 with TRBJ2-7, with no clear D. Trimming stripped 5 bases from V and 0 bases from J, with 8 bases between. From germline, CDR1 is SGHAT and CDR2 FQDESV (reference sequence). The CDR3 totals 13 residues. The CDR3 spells CASSPRGSYEQYF. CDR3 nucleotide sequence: TGTGCCAGCAGCCCCCGTGGCTCCTACGAGCAGTACTTC.

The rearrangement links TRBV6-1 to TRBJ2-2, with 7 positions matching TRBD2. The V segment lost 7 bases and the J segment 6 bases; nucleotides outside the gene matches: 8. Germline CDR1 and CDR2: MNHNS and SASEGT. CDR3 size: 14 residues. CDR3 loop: CASTLRTSAGELFF. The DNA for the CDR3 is TGTGCCAGCACCCTTCGGACTAGTGCCGGGGAGCTGTTTTTT.

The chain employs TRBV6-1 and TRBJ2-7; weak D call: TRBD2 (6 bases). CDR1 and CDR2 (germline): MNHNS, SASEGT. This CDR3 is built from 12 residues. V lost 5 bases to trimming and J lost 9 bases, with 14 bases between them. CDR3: CASSTLGGRQYV. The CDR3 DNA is TGTGCCAGCAGTACCCTCGGGGGACGGCAGTACGTC.